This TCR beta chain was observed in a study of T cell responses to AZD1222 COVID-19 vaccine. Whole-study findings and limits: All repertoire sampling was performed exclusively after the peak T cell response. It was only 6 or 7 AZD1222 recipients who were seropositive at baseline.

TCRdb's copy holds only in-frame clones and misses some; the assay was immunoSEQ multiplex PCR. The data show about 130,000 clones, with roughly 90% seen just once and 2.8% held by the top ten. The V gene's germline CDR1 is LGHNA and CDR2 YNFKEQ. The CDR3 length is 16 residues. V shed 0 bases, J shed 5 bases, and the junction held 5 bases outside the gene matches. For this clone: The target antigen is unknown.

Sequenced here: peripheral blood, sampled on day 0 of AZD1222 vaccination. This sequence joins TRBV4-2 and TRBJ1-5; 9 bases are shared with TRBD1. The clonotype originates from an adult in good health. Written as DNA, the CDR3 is TGTGCCAGCAGCCAAGAAGGACAGGGGAGGGATCAGCCCCAGCATTTT. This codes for CASSQEGQGRDQPQHF.